This T cell receptor (beta chain) is drawn from a study of blood T cell repertoires in COVID-19. Study-level background: Italy, Spain and the United States were the sources of the convalescent and acute COVID-19 samples. From T cells, B-cell-depleted T cells, or PBMCs came the material, which was cDNA or gDNA.

Source study methods: Reference gene primers were amplified, and this amplification served to estimate nucleated cell counts. Clones were read by immunoSEQ multiplex PCR, and TCRdb kept only the in-frame ones, dropping some. The V and J calls and clone size come from that table; D and trimming were worked out from the DNA. This sample carries 30,000 to 40,000 clones, around 90% of them seen once, and the ten largest clones take 25% to 30%. Germline CDR1 reads LNHDA; CDR2 reads SQIVND (reference sequence). CDR3 length equals 14 residues. Trimming took 7 bases from V and 0 from J; bases not matched to a gene: 3.

The sample taken for sequencing was peripheral blood. The rearrangement links TRBV19 to TRBJ2-1, with 7 bases that match TRBD1. The sequence was obtained from a man in his 60s with active or convalescent COVID-19. The CDR3 region is CASNRDSSYNEQFF. CDR3 nucleotide sequence: TGTGCCAGTAACCGGGACAGCTCCTACAATGAGCAGTTCTTC.